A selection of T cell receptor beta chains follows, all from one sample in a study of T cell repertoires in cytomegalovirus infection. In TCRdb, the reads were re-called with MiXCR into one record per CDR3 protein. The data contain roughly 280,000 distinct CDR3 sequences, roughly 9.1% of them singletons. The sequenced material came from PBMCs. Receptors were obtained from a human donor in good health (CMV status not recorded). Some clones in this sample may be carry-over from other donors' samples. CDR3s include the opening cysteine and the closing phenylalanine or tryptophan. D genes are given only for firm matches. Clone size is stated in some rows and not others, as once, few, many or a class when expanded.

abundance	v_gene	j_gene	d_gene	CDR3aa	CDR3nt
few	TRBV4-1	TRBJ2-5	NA	CASSPEGQGRETQYF	TGCGCCAGCAGCCCCGAAGGTCAGGGCCGGGAGACCCAGTACTTC
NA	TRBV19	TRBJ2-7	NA	CASSIIVHDYEQYF	TGTGCCAGTAGTATAATCGTCCATGACTACGAGCAGTACTTC
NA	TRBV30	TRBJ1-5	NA	CAWSVLGGNQPQHF	TGTGCCTGGAGTGTACTGGGGGGCAATCAGCCCCAGCATTTT
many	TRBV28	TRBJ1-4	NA	CASSFTGSDEKLFF	TGTGCCAGCAGTTTTACCGGGTCGGACGAAAAACTGTTTTTT
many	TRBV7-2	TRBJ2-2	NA	CASSLGGRPNTGELFF	TGTGCCAGCAGCTTAGGGGGGAGACCGAACACCGGGGAGCTGTTTTTT
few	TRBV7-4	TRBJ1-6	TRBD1	CASSQGGGPLHF	TGTGCCAGCAGCCAGGGGGGGGGGCCCCTCCACTTT
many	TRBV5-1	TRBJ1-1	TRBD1	CASSFLGQGIMYTEAFF	TGCGCCAGCAGCTTTCTAGGACAGGGTATTATGTACACTGAAGCTTTCTTT
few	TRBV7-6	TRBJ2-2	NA	CASSLGLQNGELFF	TGTGCCAGCAGCCTGGGACTTCAAAACGGGGAGCTGTTTTTT
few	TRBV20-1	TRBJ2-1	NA	CSARGGHPYNEQFF	TGCAGTGCTAGAGGGGGACACCCCTACAATGAGCAGTTCTTC
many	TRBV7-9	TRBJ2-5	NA	CASSFGEGRKTQYF	TGTGCCAGCAGCTTCGGGGAAGGGAGAAAGACCCAGTACTTC
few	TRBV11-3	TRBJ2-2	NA	CASNYDSSGWANTGELFF	TGTGCCAGCAACTACGACAGTTCAGGGTGGGCGAACACCGGGGAGCTGTTTTTT
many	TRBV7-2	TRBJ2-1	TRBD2	CASSSRTSGGSEQFF	TGTGCCAGCAGCTCCCGGACTAGCGGGGGATCTGAGCAGTTCTTC
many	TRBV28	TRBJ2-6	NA	CASQGGVGANVLTF	TGTGCCAGCCAGGGGGGGGTAGGGGCCAACGTCCTGACTTTC
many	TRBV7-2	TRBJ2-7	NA	CASSLRAVYEQYF	TGTGCCAGCAGCTTACGGGCAGTCTACGAGCAGTACTTC
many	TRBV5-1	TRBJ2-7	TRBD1	CASSLEGQHSYEQYF	TGCGCCAGCAGCTTGGAGGGACAGCACTCCTACGAGCAGTACTTC
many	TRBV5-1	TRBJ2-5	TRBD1	CASSPRTGDRKTQYF	TGCGCCAGCAGCCCTCGGACAGGGGATCGAAAGACCCAGTACTTC
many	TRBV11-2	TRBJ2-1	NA	CASSLDPPRGNNEQFF	TGTGCCAGCAGCTTAGATCCTCCTAGGGGGAACAATGAGCAGTTCTTC
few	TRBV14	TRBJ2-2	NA	CASSQDRGLAGNTGELFF	TGTGCCAGCAGCCAAGATCGGGGCCTCGCCGGGAACACCGGGGAGCTGTTTTTT
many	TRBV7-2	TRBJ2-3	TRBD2	CASSLRLAGVGDTQYF	TGTGCCAGCAGCTTAAGGCTAGCGGGAGTAGGAGATACGCAGTATTTT
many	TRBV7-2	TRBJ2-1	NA	CASSVKTNEQFF	TGTGCCAGCAGCGTGAAAACCAATGAGCAGTTCTTC
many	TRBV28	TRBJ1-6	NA	CASSLGGGRSPLHF	TGTGCCAGCAGCCTAGGGGGGGGGCGGTCACCCCTCCACTTT
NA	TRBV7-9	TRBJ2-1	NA	CASSFSEGGNNEQFF	TGTGCCAGCAGCTTCTCGGAAGGGGGTAACAATGAGCAGTTCTTC
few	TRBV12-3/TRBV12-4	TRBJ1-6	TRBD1	CASSRQGSSPPLHF	TGTGCCAGCAGTAGACAGGGGTCATCCCCACCCCTCCACTTT
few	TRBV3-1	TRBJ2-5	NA	CASSQTRSGTETQYF	TGTGCCAGCAGCCAAACGAGGAGTGGGACAGAGACCCAGTACTTC
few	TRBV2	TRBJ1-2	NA	CASEGGGGGRGYGYTF	TGTGCCAGCGAAGGGGGGGGTGGGGGAAGGGGCTATGGCTACACCTTC
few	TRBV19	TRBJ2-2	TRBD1	CASIGTGVLMFF	TGTGCCAGTATCGGGACAGGGGTTTTGATGTTTTTT
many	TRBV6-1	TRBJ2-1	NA	CASSLQGLRNNEQFF	TGTGCCAGCAGTTTACAGGGCCTCAGAAATAATGAGCAGTTCTTC
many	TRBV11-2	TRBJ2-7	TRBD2	CASSLQGIAGAAEQYF	TGTGCCAGCAGCCTCCAAGGAATAGCGGGAGCCGCCGAGCAGTACTTC
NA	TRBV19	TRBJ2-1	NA	CASSSRDRSQQFF	TGTGCCAGTAGTTCCCGAGACAGGTCCCAGCAGTTCTTC
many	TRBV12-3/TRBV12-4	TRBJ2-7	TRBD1	CASRETGFYEQYF	TGTGCCAGCAGAGAGACAGGGTTCTACGAGCAGTACTTC
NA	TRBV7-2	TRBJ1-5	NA	CASSSQGYSNQPQHF	TGTGCCAGCAGCTCACAGGGATATAGCAATCAGCCCCAGCATTTT
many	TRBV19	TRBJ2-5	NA	CASSSYGTLKQETQYF	TGTGCCAGTAGTAGCTACGGGACTCTTAAACAAGAGACCCAGTACTTC
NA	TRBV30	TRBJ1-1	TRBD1	CAWSPGQGLVAFF	TGTGCCTGGAGTCCGGGACAGGGGTTGGTTGCTTTCTTT
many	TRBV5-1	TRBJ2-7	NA	CASQDTTSSYEQYF	TGCGCCAGCCAGGACACCACTAGCTCCTACGAGCAGTACTTC
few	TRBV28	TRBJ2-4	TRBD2	CASSGVGGYKNIQYF	TGTGCCAGCAGTGGAGTGGGGGGGTACAAAAACATTCAGTACTTC
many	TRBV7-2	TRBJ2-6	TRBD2	CASSVYPGLAGPGANVLTF	TGTGCCAGCAGCGTTTATCCGGGACTAGCGGGCCCTGGGGCCAACGTCCTGACTTTC
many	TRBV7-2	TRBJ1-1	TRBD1	CASSPSGTGGRTEAFF	TGTGCCAGCAGCCCATCCGGGACAGGGGGTCGCACTGAAGCTTTCTTT
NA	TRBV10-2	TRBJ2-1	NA	CASSPPGTHNEQFF	TGCGCCAGCAGTCCCCCGGGGACACACAATGAGCAGTTCTTC
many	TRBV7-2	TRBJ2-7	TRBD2	CASSFPGGLYEQYF	TGTGCCAGCAGCTTTCCGGGGGGGCTGTACGAGCAGTACTTC
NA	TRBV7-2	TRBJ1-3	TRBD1	CASSRRGREGNTIYF	TGTGCCAGCAGCCGCAGGGGGCGCGAGGGAAACACCATATATTTT
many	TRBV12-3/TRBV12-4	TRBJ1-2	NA	CASSSEYGYTF	TGTGCCAGCAGTTCAGAATATGGCTACACCTTC
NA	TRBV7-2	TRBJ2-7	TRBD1	CASSGHRDRGSYEQYF	TGTGCCAGCAGCGGGCACCGGGACAGGGGATCCTACGAGCAGTACTTC
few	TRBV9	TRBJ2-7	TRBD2	CASSVAASGAPYEQYF	TGTGCCAGCAGCGTAGCTGCCAGCGGGGCCCCCTACGAGCAGTACTTC
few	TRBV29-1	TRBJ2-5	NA	CSVSHGGETQYF	TGCAGCGTTAGCCATGGGGGCGAGACCCAGTACTTC
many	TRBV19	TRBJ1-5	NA	CASSWGRNQPQHF	TGTGCCAGTAGCTGGGGACGTAATCAGCCCCAGCATTTT